This T cell receptor (beta chain) was retrieved from a study of CD8 T cells in ankylosing spondylitis. Regarding the study as a whole: According to the report, clones linked to the disease were significantly enriched in matched synovial fluid samples taken from ankylosing spondylitis patients. Earlier work had already found some motif variants in reactive arthritis synovial fluid and blood. CD8+ disease-linked clones were present at relatively low frequencies in blood.

V shed 7 bases, J shed 5 bases, and the junction held 4 bases outside the gene matches. There are 13 residues in the CDR3. Construction of TCR beta libraries was performed using quantitative 5'-RACE with molecular barcodes. TCRdb analysed the 5' RACE reads with MiXCR anew, one entry per CDR3 protein. The table lists about 160,000 distinct CDR3 sequences, around 19% of them singletons, with about 7.6% in the top ten. There are a few counts of this clonotype. Antigen: not known. The chain carries TRBV12-3 or TRBV12-4 and TRBJ1-2, with TRBD1 matching 10 bases. Sample: blood, either unsorted or a sorted T cell fraction (not recorded which). This clonotype was obtained from a male donor with ankylosing spondylitis or in good health (not recorded which). The CDR3 DNA reads as TGTGCCAGCATGCCGGGACAGGGGTATGGCTACACCTTC. Translated, it gives CASMPGQGYGYTF.